This TCR beta chain was recovered during a study of radiotherapy plus CTLA-4 blockade in lung cancer. Study-level information: Objective responses emerged in over 15% of patients, and roughly 28% attained disease control. Findings and caveats of the study: Together with interferon-beta, which increased in serum after radiation, early dynamic changes in blood T cell clones were reportedly the best predictors of response. Once radiotherapy plus ipilimumab had been given, TCR clones derived from tumor expanded in blood.

TCRdb's copy holds only in-frame clones and misses some; the assay was immunoSEQ multiplex PCR. The repertoire includes about 85,000 clones, roughly 86% of them detected once, and just over 2% sits in the top ten. Focal radiation plus CTLA-4 blockade with ipilimumab was given to patients with chemo-refractory metastatic non-small-cell lung cancer. In the case of this clone: Its antigen is as yet unknown.

CDR1 is SGHRS, CDR2 YFSETQ, per germline. The CDR3 covers 19 residues. V shed 3 bases and J 7 bases; nucleotides not matched to a gene: 22. The J gene is TRBJ1-2, the V gene TRBV5-1; 9 bases map to TRBD1. The clonotype was recovered from a human donor with non-small cell lung cancer who had a partial response to radiotherapy plus ipilimumab. The sample consisted of peripheral blood, taken from a patient treated with radiotherapy plus ipilimumab. The DNA for the CDR3 is TGCGCCAGCAGCTCTCGACCCGCCGGGACAGGGAAGAGATTGGGTGGCTACACCTTC. Translating it yields CASSSRPAGTGKRLGGYTF.